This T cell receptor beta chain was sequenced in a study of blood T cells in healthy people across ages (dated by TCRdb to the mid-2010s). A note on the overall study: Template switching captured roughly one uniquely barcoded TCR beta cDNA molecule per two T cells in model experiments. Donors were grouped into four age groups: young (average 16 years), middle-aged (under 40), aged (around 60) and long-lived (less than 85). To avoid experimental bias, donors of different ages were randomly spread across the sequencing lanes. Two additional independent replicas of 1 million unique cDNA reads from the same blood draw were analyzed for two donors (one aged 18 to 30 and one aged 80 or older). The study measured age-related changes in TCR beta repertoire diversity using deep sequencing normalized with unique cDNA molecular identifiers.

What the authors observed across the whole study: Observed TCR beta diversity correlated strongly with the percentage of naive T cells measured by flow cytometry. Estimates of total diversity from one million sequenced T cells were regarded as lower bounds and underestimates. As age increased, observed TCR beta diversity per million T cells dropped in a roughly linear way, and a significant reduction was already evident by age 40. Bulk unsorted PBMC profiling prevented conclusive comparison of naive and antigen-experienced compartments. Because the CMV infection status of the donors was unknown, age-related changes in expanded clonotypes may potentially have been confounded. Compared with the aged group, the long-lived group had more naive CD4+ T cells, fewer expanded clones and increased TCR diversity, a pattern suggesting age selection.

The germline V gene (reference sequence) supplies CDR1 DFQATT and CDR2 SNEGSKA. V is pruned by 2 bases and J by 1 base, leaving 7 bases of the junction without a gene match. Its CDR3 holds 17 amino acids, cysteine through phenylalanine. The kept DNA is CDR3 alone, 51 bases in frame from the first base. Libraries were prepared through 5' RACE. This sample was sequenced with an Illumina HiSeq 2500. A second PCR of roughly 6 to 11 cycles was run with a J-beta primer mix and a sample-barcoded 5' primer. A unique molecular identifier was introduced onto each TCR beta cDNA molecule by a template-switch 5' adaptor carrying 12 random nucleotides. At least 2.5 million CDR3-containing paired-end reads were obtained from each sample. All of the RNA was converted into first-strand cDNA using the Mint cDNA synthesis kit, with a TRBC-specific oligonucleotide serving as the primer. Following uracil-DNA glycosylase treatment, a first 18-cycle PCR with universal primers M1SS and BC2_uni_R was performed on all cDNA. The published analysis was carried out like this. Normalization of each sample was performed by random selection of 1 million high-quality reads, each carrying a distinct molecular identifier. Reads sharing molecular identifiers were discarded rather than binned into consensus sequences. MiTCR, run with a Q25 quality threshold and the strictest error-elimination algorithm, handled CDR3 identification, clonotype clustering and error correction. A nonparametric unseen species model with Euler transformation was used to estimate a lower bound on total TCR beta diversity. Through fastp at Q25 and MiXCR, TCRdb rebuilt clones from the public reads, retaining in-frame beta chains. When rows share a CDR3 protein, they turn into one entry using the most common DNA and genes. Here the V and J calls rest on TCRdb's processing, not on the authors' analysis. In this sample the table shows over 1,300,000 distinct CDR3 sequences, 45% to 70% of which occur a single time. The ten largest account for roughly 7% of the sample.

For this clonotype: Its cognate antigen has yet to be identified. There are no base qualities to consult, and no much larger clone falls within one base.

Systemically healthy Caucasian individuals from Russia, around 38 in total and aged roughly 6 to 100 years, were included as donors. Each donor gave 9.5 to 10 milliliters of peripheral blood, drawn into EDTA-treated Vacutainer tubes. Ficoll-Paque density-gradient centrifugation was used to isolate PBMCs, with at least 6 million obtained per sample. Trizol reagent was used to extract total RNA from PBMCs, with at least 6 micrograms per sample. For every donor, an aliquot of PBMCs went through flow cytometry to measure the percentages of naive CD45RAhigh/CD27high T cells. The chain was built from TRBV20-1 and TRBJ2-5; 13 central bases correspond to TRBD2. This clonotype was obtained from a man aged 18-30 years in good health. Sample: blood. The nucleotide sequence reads TGCAGTGCTAGAAGACTAGCGGGGGGTCCCCGCCAAGAGACCCAGTACTTC. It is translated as CSARRLAGGPRQETQYF.